This T cell receptor (beta chain) comes out of a study of vaccination and CD4 T cells after COVID-19. Study-wide background: Post-vaccine sampling followed dose two by a median roughly 65 days (range 14 to 241).

The junction had 10 bases not matched to a gene; V was cut back by 4 bases and J by 4 bases. Germline CDR1 is MNHNS and CDR2 is SASEGT. The CDR3 has 16 residues. Concerning this clonotype itself: The target antigen is unknown.

Sequence data for DNA of cultured CD4+ T cells were generated by the Oncomine TCR Beta short-read assay. TCRdb analysed the PCR reads with MiXCR anew, one entry per CDR3 protein. The table records 5,000 to 6,000 distinct CDR3 sequences, approximately 24% of them present only once. Treatment: roughly nine-day PBMC culture with coronavirus spike peptide pools or control peptides (ViraFEST assay). The specimen was CD4+ T cells from blood, cultured in vitro, collected after SARS-CoV-2 vaccination. The source of this sequence is a human donor who had recovered from COVID-19. This rearrangement joins TRBV6-1 to TRBJ2-1; 7 positions match TRBD2. The CDR3 nucleotides read TGTGCCAGCAGTGTACGACTAGCAGCAGAATACAATGAGCAGTTCTTC. It codes for CASSVRLAAEYNEQFF.